The 32 T cell receptor beta chains presented below share a single source sample, sequenced in a study of T cell responses to AZD1222 COVID-19 vaccine. Here immunoSEQ multiplex PCR was the method, and the copy in TCRdb shows in-frame clones only, minus some. The table lists 74,000 or so clones, about 88% of them singletons, with 13% in the top ten. Sample: peripheral blood, taken on day 0 of AZD1222 vaccination. All receptors come from an adult in good health.

The chain recombines TRBV7-2 with TRBJ1-5; D is ambiguous. The CDR3 contains 16 residues. V was pared by 1 base and J by 2 bases, with 12 bases between. The germline CDR1 and CDR2 sequences are SGHTA and FQGNSA. CDR3 sequence: CASSLGQAGGNQPQHF. CDR3 DNA sequence: TGTGCCAGCAGCTTAGGCCAGGCGGGCGGCAATCAGCCCCAGCATTTT.

The CDR3 region has the DNA TGTGCCAGCAGTTTAGGAAGCTACGAGCAGTACTTC. Amino acid sequence: CASSLGSYEQYF. The chain has TRBV28 and TRBJ2-7; D unresolved. Germline V gene data show CDR1 as MDHEN and CDR2 as SYDVKM. Trimming took 2 bases from V and 3 from J, leaving 5 bases between them. CDR3 size: 12 residues.

The chain is built from TRBV7-9 and TRBJ2-5; 9 bases fit TRBD2. The CDR3 is made up of 16 amino acids. After removal of 5 bases from V and 6 bases from J, the junction contained 13 bases not matched to a gene. Germline V gene data show CDR1 as SEHNR and CDR2 as FQNEAQ (reference sequence). The CDR3 sequence is CASSPSLAGELKTQYF. The CDR3 coding sequence is TGTGCCAGCAGCCCGTCGTTAGCGGGGGAGTTAAAGACCCAGTACTTC.

The gene calls are TRBV6-5 and TRBJ1-1; D is ambiguous. The CDR3 length is 15 residues. Per the germline V gene, CDR1 is MNHEY and CDR2 is SVGAGI. Trimming left V 2 bases short and J 0 bases short, with 10 bases between. The CDR3 loop reads CASSYQSTVNTEAFF. The CDR3 DNA is TGTGCCAGCAGTTACCAAAGTACCGTGAACACTGAAGCTTTCTTT.

This sequence joins TRBV7-2 and TRBJ2-5; the match to TRBD2 covers 10 bases. This CDR3 has 14 residues. V lost 6 bases, J lost 4 bases, and 5 bases stayed unmatched. Germline V gene sequence: CDR1 SGHTA, CDR2 FQGNSA. The CDR3: CASSTLAGAETQYF. For the CDR3, the DNA is TGTGCCAGCAGTACTCTAGCGGGGGCAGAGACCCAGTACTTC. The full variable domain, its missing parts supplied by reference TRBV7-2 and TRBJ2-5, is GAGVSQSPSNKVTEKGKDVELRCDPISGHTALYWYRQSLGQGLEFLIYFQGNSAPDKSGLPSDRFSAERTGGSVSTLTIQRTQQEDSAVYLCASSTLAGAETQYFGPGTRLLVL.

J is TRBJ2-3 and V is TRBV21-1; the D call in the table, TRBD2, was not verified against the DNA. TRBV21-1 is shown as a pseudogene. The CDR3 loop spans 16 amino acids. CDR3 amino acids: CASSTTGGCSTDTQYF. CDR3 in DNA: TGTGCCAGCAGCACCACGGGGGGGTGCAGCACAGATACGCAGTATTTT.

The chain has TRBV7-2 and TRBJ1-1, with D perhaps TRBD1 (5 bases). The CDR3 has 16 amino acids. The V gene lost 1 base and the J gene lost 2 bases, with 14 bases spanning the gap. Per germline, CDR1 SGHTA and CDR2 FQGNSA. CDR3: CASSLVLGRVNTEAFF. The DNA of the CDR3 is TGTGCCAGCAGCTTAGTTCTGGGCAGGGTTAACACTGAAGCTTTCTTT.

The chain combines TRBV6-2 or TRBV6-3 with TRBJ2-7, with 9 bases aligning to TRBD2. The CDR3 runs to 14 residues. Per germline, CDR1 MNHEY and CDR2 SVGEGT. J lost 2 bases, V lost 3 bases, and 2 bases had no gene match. The chain's CDR3 is CASSYSGGPYEQYF. CDR3 nucleotides: TGTGCCAGCAGTTATAGCGGGGGCCCCTACGAGCAGTACTTC.

The rearrangement joins TRBV6-5 to TRBJ2-5, with 9 bases lining up with TRBD2. Germline V lookup: CDR1 MNHEY, CDR2 SVGAGI. The CDR3 spans 12 residues. The ends lost 11 bases at V and 2 bases at J; junction bases unmatched: 3. CDR3 region: CAGRGGQETQYF. The CDR3 DNA reads as TGTGCCGGGCGGGGGGGGCAAGAGACCCAGTACTTC.

This sequence joins TRBV29-1 and TRBJ1-2; 9 nucleotides line up with TRBD1. The CDR3 consists of 14 residues. After removal of 3 bases from V and 3 bases from J, the junction contained 5 bases not matched to a gene. Germline CDR1 reads SQVTM; CDR2 reads ANQGSEA. CDR3 nucleotide sequence: TGCAGCGTTGAGGACAGGGGAGGGTACTATGGCTACACCTTC. Residues: CSVEDRGGYYGYTF.

This clone was found a few times. The CDR3 sequence: CASSYNTGELFF. The CDR3, as DNA: TGTGCCAGCAGCTACAACACCGGGGAGCTGTTTTTT. The J gene is TRBJ2-2, the V gene TRBV7-9; unclear D gene. CDR1 and CDR2 from the germline V gene are SEHNR and FQNEAQ (reference sequence). V lost 4 bases, J lost 2 bases, and 2 bases lay in between. The length of the CDR3 is 12 residues.

This rearrangement joins TRBV5-4 to TRBJ2-3, with D perhaps TRBD1 (7 bases). V was pared by 1 base and J by 6 bases, with 12 bases between. The CDR3 is 14 amino acids. Germline loops: CDR1 SGHNT, CDR2 YYREEE (reference sequence). The CDR3 DNA reads TGTGCCAGCAGCTTGACCTCAGGGGGGGATACGCAGTATTTT. Translated, it gives CASSLTSGGDTQYF.

This chain joins TRBV30 and TRBJ1-2; no definite D call. The CDR3 sequence is 13 residues long. Germline V gene lookup returns CDR1 GTSNPN and CDR2 SVGIG (reference sequence). The V end lost 5 bases, the J end lost 7 bases, and 17 bases lay between the germline ends. This chain's CDR3 is CAWAPGGEAGYTF. The CDR3 nucleotides are TGTGCCTGGGCCCCTGGTGGAGAAGCTGGCTACACCTTC.

This chain links TRBV28 with TRBJ2-6, with D uncertain. Trimming stripped 4 bases from V and 0 bases from J, with 7 bases between. The germline gives CDR1 MDHEN, CDR2 SYDVKM. This CDR3 comprises 15 residues. The CDR3 bases are TGTGCCAGCAGTTCACCAGCCTCTGGGGCCAACGTCCTGACTTTC. It translates to CASSSPASGANVLTF. Filled out from reference TRBV28 and TRBJ2-6, the complete variable domain reads DVKVTQSSRYLVKRTGEKVFLECVQDMDHENMFWYRQDPGLGLRLIYFSYDVKMKEKGDIPEGYSVSREKKERFSLILESASTNQTSMYLCASSSPASGANVLTFGAGSRLTVL.

The CDR3 region has the DNA TGTGCCAAGGGGGTTTATAATTCACCCCTCCACTTT. Translating gives CAKGVYNSPLHF. The chain uses TRBV9 and TRBJ1-6, with a tentative D call TRBD1 (6 bases). This CDR3 spans 12 amino acids. V lost 9 bases and J lost 4, with 8 bases in between. Germline lookup yields CDR1 SGDLS and CDR2 YYNGEE.

This chain joins TRBV7-6 and TRBJ2-7; TRBD1 matches 8 bases. V was clipped by 5 bases and J by 3 bases; unmatched bases: 9. The CDR3 extends over 15 amino acids. Germline V gene sequence: CDR1 SGHVS, CDR2 FNYEAQ. CDR3 sequence: CASSPGGDRSYEQYF. Here the CDR3 DNA reads TGTGCCAGCAGCCCGGGTGGGGACAGGAGCTACGAGCAGTACTTC.

CDR3 amino acids: CASSTETTHEQYF. In nucleotides, the CDR3 is TGTGCCAGCAGCACGGAGACAACCCACGAGCAGTACTTC. The chain couples TRBV13 to TRBJ2-7; D remains ambiguous. The CDR3 loop spans 13 amino acids. V lost 5 bases and J lost 5, with 13 bases in between. In germline, CDR1 is PRHDT, CDR2 FYEKMQ (reference sequence).

This clone appeared a single time. The J gene is TRBJ1-2, the V gene TRBV19; the D is unclear. The germline CDR1 and CDR2 sequences are LNHDA and SQIVND (reference sequence). The CDR3 loop spans 11 amino acids. V lost 6 bases, J lost 5 bases, and 7 bases lay in between. CDR3 sequence: CASRTFYGYTF. As DNA, the CDR3 is TGTGCCAGTAGAACCTTTTATGGCTACACCTTC. The variable domain in full, with the rest retrieved from reference TRBV19 and TRBJ1-2, is DGGITQSPKYLFRKEGQNVTLSCEQNLNHDAMYWYRQDPGQGLRLIYYSQIVNDFQKGDIAEGYSVSREKKESFPLTVTSAQKNPTAFYLCASRTFYGYTFGSGTRLTVV.

The rearrangement joins TRBV5-1 to TRBJ1-1, with a weak D call TRBD1 (5 bases). This CDR3 contains 15 residues. Germline lookup yields CDR1 SGHRS and CDR2 YFSETQ. Trimming cost V 4 bases and J 3 bases, with 16 bases left between them. CDR3 DNA: TGCGCCAGCAGCCCGGGGGTGATTGCGGACACTGAAGCTTTCTTT. Residues: CASSPGVIADTEAFF.

The chain recombines TRBV4-3 with TRBJ2-3; the match to TRBD2 covers 8 bases. Trimming took 0 bases from V and 4 from J; bases not matched to a gene: 6. The germline V gene has CDR1 LGHNA and CDR2 YSLEER. CDR3 length: 16 amino acids. CDR3 DNA sequence: TGCGCCAGCAGCCAAGATGGCGGGGGGAACGCAGATACGCAGTATTTT. Translated: CASSQDGGGNADTQYF.

V gene TRBV18 combines with J gene TRBJ2-1; 12 bases line up with TRBD2. This CDR3 is built from 18 residues. Germline-derived CDR1 and CDR2 are KGHSH and LQKENI. With 1 base clipped from V and 6 bases from J, the junction kept 10 bases outside the gene matches. This CDR3 reads CASSPQVLAGGLLNEQFF. DNA for the CDR3: TGTGCCAGCTCACCACAGGTCCTAGCGGGGGGGCTTCTCAATGAGCAGTTCTTC.

V usage is TRBV6-2 or TRBV6-3 and J usage is TRBJ1-6, with D perhaps matching TRBD1 (5 bases). The CDR3 is made up of 16 amino acids. Germline CDR1 and CDR2: MNHEY and SVGEGT. The V gene lost 5 bases and the J gene lost 6 bases, with 17 bases spanning the gap. CDR3 coding DNA: TGTGCCAGCAGTGGGGACCCGGGACTCCTTAATTCACCCCTCCACTTT. This sequence encodes CASSGDPGLLNSPLHF.

This clone was seen just once. The rearrangement uses TRBV7-9 and TRBJ1-2; D ambiguous. The V and J ends lost 1 base and 6 bases respectively, with 3 bases between them. The CDR3 has 11 amino acids. The germline CDR1 and CDR2 sequences are SEHNR and FQNEAQ (reference sequence). As DNA, the CDR3 is TGTGCCAGCAGCTTAGGTGATGGCTACACCTTC. Translating gives CASSLGDGYTF.

V usage is TRBV19 and J usage is TRBJ1-3; perhaps TRBD1 as D (6 bases). V gave up 8 bases and J gave up 0 bases, with 17 bases separating them. The CDR3 length is 16 residues. The germline gives CDR1 LNHDA, CDR2 SQIVND (reference sequence). Here the CDR3 reads CASSSRGRPSGNTIYF. The CDR3, as DNA: TGTGCCAGTTCCAGCCGGGGGCGACCCTCTGGAAACACCATATATTTT. Filled out from reference TRBV19 and TRBJ1-3, the complete variable domain reads DGGITQSPKYLFRKEGQNVTLSCEQNLNHDAMYWYRQDPGQGLRLIYYSQIVNDFQKGDIAEGYSVSREKKESFPLTVTSAQKNPTAFYLCASSSRGRPSGNTIYFGEGSWLTVV.

V gene TRBV27 combines with J gene TRBJ1-5; D might be TRBD1 (5 bases). There are 15 residues in the CDR3. CDR1 and CDR2 from the germline V gene are MNHEY and SMNVEV (reference sequence). V gave up 3 bases and J gave up 3 bases, with 12 bases separating them. The CDR3 loop reads CASSFGRAPNQPQHF. The CDR3 nucleotides read TGTGCCAGCAGTTTTGGCAGGGCCCCCAATCAGCCCCAGCATTTT.

The CDR3 is CATHTGITNEKLFF. As DNA, the CDR3 is TGTGCCACCCATACAGGGATAACTAATGAAAAACTGTTTTTT. The chain links TRBV15 to TRBJ1-4, with D possibly matching TRBD1 (6 bases). Germline V gene lookup returns CDR1 LNHNV and CDR2 YYDKDF (reference sequence). The CDR3 extends over 14 amino acids. Trimming stripped 8 bases from V and 1 base from J, with 11 bases between. Looking up the rest from reference TRBV15 and TRBJ1-4 gives the full variable domain: DAMVIQNPRYQVTQFGKPVTLSCSQTLNHNVMYWYQQKSSQAPKLLFHYYDKDFNNEADTPDNFQSRRPNTSFCFLDIRSPGLGDTAMYLCATHTGITNEKLFFGSGTQLSVL.

V and J are TRBV29-1 and TRBJ1-3; unclear D gene. V lost 4 bases, J lost 0 bases, and 10 bases lay in between. Germline CDR1 SQVTM, CDR2 ANQGSEA. The CDR3 runs to 14 residues. CDR3 bases: TGCAGCGTTGGCAGTGGGAACTCTGGAAACACCATATATTTT. Protein sequence: CSVGSGNSGNTIYF.

The J gene is TRBJ2-2, the V gene TRBV7-8; TRBD1 matches at 7 bases. Per the germline V gene, CDR1 is SGHVS and CDR2 is FQNEAQ. The CDR3 covers 16 residues. Trimming at V came to 3 bases and at J to 3 bases, leaving 7 bases not matched to a gene. The CDR3 spells CASSFDRQGDTGELFF. The CDR3 DNA is TGTGCCAGCAGCTTCGATCGACAGGGCGACACCGGGGAGCTGTTTTTT.

The chain couples TRBV18 to TRBJ2-2, with 7 bases that match TRBD1. The germline V gene encodes CDR1 KGHSH and CDR2 LQKENI. V was pared by 1 base and J by 6 bases, with 11 bases of the junction left unmatched. The CDR3 runs 17 residues. DNA for the CDR3: TGTGCCAGCTCACCACAACAAAACAGGGGTGGTTCCGGGGAGCTGTTTTTT. Translation: CASSPQQNRGGSGELFF.

The V call is TRBV28, the J call TRBJ2-7; a weak D match, TRBD2 (5 bases). The germline CDR1 and CDR2 sequences are MDHEN and SYDVKM. This CDR3 comprises 15 residues. Between the trimmed V and J ends, which lost 4 bases and 3 bases, there was a span of 16 bases. Here the CDR3 DNA reads TGTGCCAGCAGTTCGGGGTTGGGTTCCGGCTACGAGCAGTACTTC. Translating gives CASSSGLGSGYEQYF.

The chain recombines TRBV5-4 with TRBJ1-6; 9 bases agree with TRBD1. The CDR3 is made up of 14 amino acids. In germline, CDR1 is SGHNT, CDR2 YYREEE (reference sequence). V shed 10 bases and J 3 bases; nucleotides not matched to a gene: 5. The CDR3 region is CACGTGLYNSPLHF. In nucleotides, the CDR3 is TGTGCCTGTGGGACAGGGCTCTATAATTCACCCCTCCACTTT.

The chain has TRBV2 and TRBJ2-5; D might be TRBD2 (5 bases). Trimming removed 5 bases from V and 6 bases from J, with 13 bases in between. The CDR3 totals 13 residues. CDR1 is SNHLY, CDR2 FYNNEI, per germline. The CDR3 protein is CASSTIASKTQYF. The CDR3 nucleotides read TGTGCCAGCAGTACTATAGCGTCAAAGACCCAGTACTTC.